These 14 T cell receptor beta chains originate from one sample sequenced in a study of metastatic and nonmetastatic thyroid tumors. Every patient was untreated before thyroid surgery. With MiXCR, TCRdb called clones anew from the PCR reads. The sample has more than 5,500 clones, around two fifths seen once. The specimen was tumor tissue. The receptors here all came from a female donor with papillary thyroid cancer or a benign thyroid nodule (not recorded which). Some clones in this sample may be carry-over from other donors' samples.

This clone is medium-sized (0.01 to 0.1%) by share. This chain connects TRBV4-2 to TRBJ2-1, with 7 nucleotides matching TRBD2. J lost 9 bases, V lost 0 bases, and 14 bases had no gene match. The length of the CDR3 is 17 residues. Germline V CDR1 and CDR2: LGHNA, YNFKEQ. CDR3 in DNA: TGTGCCAGCAGCCAAGAAGTCGCGGGAGCTGGGGCTGGTGAGCAGTTCTTC. This gives the protein CASSQEVAGAGAGEQFF.

This clone was observed a few times. The V and J genes are TRBV6-2 or TRBV6-3 and TRBJ1-2; D remains ambiguous. CDR1 is MNHEY and CDR2 is SVGEGT in the germline V gene. V was trimmed by 2 bases and J by 8 bases, leaving 9 bases between them. The CDR3 is made up of 12 amino acids. The CDR3 is CASSYVTYGYTF. The CDR3 DNA reads as TGTGCCAGCAGTTACGTTACCTACGGCTACACCTTC.

The chain links TRBV6-1 to TRBJ2-7; 12 positions agree with TRBD1. Trimming removed 4 bases from V and 3 bases from J; junction bases left unmatched: 4. The V gene's germline CDR1 is MNHNS and CDR2 SASEGT. CDR3 size: 15 residues. CDR3 residues: CASSVGTGGGYEQYF. The CDR3 DNA reads TGTGCCAGCAGTGTGGGGACAGGGGGCGGCTACGAGCAGTACTTC.

This clone is medium-sized (0.01 to 0.1%) by share. The chain carries TRBV5-6 and TRBJ2-1; TRBD1 matches at 9 bases. The V gene end was trimmed by 3 bases and the J gene end by 5 bases; junction bases not matched to a gene: 9. Germline CDR1 and CDR2: SGHDT and YYEEEE. This CDR3 has 16 amino acids. CDR3 in amino acids: CASSSGDRVYHNEQFF. DNA for the CDR3: TGTGCCAGCAGCTCAGGGGACAGGGTCTACCACAATGAGCAGTTCTTC.

This sequence joins TRBV19 and TRBJ1-5; possible D gene TRBD1, 6 bases. In germline, CDR1 is LNHDA, CDR2 SQIVND (reference sequence). V was pared by 5 bases and J by 3 bases, with 11 bases between. CDR3 length: 14 amino acids. The CDR3 region is CASSLRQDNQPQHF. The DNA for the CDR3 is TGTGCCAGTAGTCTTAGACAGGACAATCAGCCCCAGCATTTT.

This clone was observed a handful of times. This chain uses TRBV24-1 with TRBJ2-1, with D perhaps assigned TRBD1 or TRBD2 (5 bases each). The CDR3 is 14 residues long. V was clipped by 4 bases and J by 7 bases, with 13 bases between them. From germline, CDR1 is KGHDR and CDR2 SFDVKD. In DNA form, the CDR3 reads TGTGCCACCAGTGACCAGAGAGGGGATAATGAGCAGTTCTTC. Translated, it gives CATSDQRGDNEQFF.

The V gene is TRBV18, the J gene TRBJ1-6, with D possibly being TRBD1 (5 bases). Between the trimmed V and J ends, which lost 3 bases and 2 bases, there was a span of 14 bases. In germline, CDR1 is KGHSH, CDR2 LQKENI. The CDR3 length is 17 residues. The CDR3 sequence is CASSPAGVHAYNSPLHF. The CDR3 DNA sequence: TGTGCCAGCTCACCGGCGGGGGTGCACGCCTATAATTCACCCCTCCACTTT.

The CDR3 sequence is CASSPGGPGSFF. The CDR3 nucleotides are TGTGCCAGCAGCCCTGGGGGACCTGGGTCTTTCTTT. The rearrangement links TRBV7-9 to TRBJ1-1; tentative D call: TRBD1 (5 bases). This CDR3 region has 12 residues. V was pared by 5 bases and J by 12 bases, with 16 bases between. Germline-derived CDR1 and CDR2 are SEHNR and FQNEAQ (reference sequence). The variable domain in full, with the rest retrieved from reference TRBV7-9 and TRBJ1-1, is DTGVSQNPRHKITKRGQNVTFRCDPISEHNRLYWYRQTLGQGPEFLTYFQNEAQLEKSRLLSDRFSAERPKGSFSTLEIQRTEQGDSAMYLCASSPGGPGSFFGQGTRLTVV.

This chain links TRBV5-1 with TRBJ2-7; D not certain. Germline V gene lookup returns CDR1 SGHRS and CDR2 YFSETQ. V was cut by 0 bases and J by 0 bases, with 10 bases left in between. The CDR3 is made up of 15 amino acids. In DNA form, the CDR3 reads TGCGCCAGCAGCTTGGTTCCAGAGAGCTCCTACGAGCAGTACTTC. Encoded protein: CASSLVPESSYEQYF. Drawing the rest from reference TRBV5-1 and TRBJ2-7, the complete variable domain is KAGVTQTPRYLIKTRGQQVTLSCSPISGHRSVSWYQQTPGQGLQFLFEYFSETQRNKGNFPGRFSGRQFSNSRSEMNVSTLELGDSALYLCASSLVPESSYEQYFGPGTRLTVT.

The chain combines TRBV20-1 with TRBJ2-3; TRBD1 is a possible D gene (6 bases). V was clipped by 5 bases and J by 6 bases, with 18 bases between them. Germline-derived CDR1 and CDR2 are DFQATT and SNEGSKA (reference sequence). The CDR3 runs 14 residues. The CDR3 DNA sequence: TGCAGTGCTCCTAACAGGGATTTCATGGATACGCAGTATTTT. Its translation is CSAPNRDFMDTQYF.

This clone is labeled as large. The chain couples TRBV4-3 to TRBJ1-3; 7 bases map to TRBD1. V lost 6 bases to trimming and J lost 0 bases; unmatched junction nucleotides: 8. Germline CDR1 is LGHNA and CDR2 is YSLEER. This CDR3 has 16 amino acids. CDR3 nucleotides: TGCGCCAGCAGTCAGGACAGGACCAGCTCTGGAAACACCATATATTTT. This sequence encodes CASSQDRTSSGNTIYF.

This clone was recorded many times. A much larger clone sits a single nucleotide away, making a read error possible. Within the sample, other DNA sequences also encode this same CDR3. The genes are TRBV2 and TRBJ1-3, with D possibly TRBD1 on 6 matching bases. This CDR3 region has 17 residues. Germline V CDR1 and CDR2: SNHLY, FYNNEI. CDR3 protein: CASTWGGITHSGNTIYF. DNA for the CDR3: TGTGCCAGCACCTGGGGGGGCATAACCCACTCTGGAAACACCATATATTTC. Based on the CDR3 plus reference TRBV2 and TRBJ1-3, the full variable domain is EPEVTQTPSHQVTQMGQEVILRCVPISNHLYFYWYRQILGQKVEFLVSFYNNEISEKSEIFDDQFSVERPDGSNFTLKIRSTKLEDSAMYFCASTWGGITHSGNTIYFGEGSWLTVV.

V is TRBV19 and J is TRBJ2-5, with D maybe TRBD1 (5 bases). The V gene lost 6 bases and the J gene lost 1 base, with 9 bases spanning the gap. The CDR3 is 13 residues long. CDR1 LNHDA and CDR2 SQIVND come from the germline V gene (reference sequence). CDR3 sequence (DNA): TGTGCCAGTAGGACGGACACCCAAGAGACCCAGTACTTC. It specifies CASRTDTQETQYF.

The chain employs TRBV6-4 and TRBJ2-5; 7 nucleotides match TRBD2. Germline CDR1 MRHNA, CDR2 SNTAGT. CDR3 length: 14 residues. With V trimmed by 7 bases and J by 4 bases, 9 bases remained unmatched. CDR3 region: CASTSGRGLETQYF. The CDR3 nucleotides read TGTGCCAGCACTTCAGGGAGGGGATTAGAGACCCAGTACTTC.